The rows below give T cell receptor beta chains drawn from one sample of a study of identical twins. TCRdb analysed the 5' RACE reads with MiXCR anew, one entry per CDR3 protein. The data contain under 500,000 distinct CDR3 sequences, roughly 13% of them singletons. The sample was also linked to a second study, of yellow fever vaccine responses in identical twins.

The sample comprised CD4+ T cells sorted from blood. All receptors come from a woman under 30 in good health. Both conserved end residues are part of each CDR3. Fields, in order: D gene, V gene, J gene, clone size, CDR3 protein, CDR3 DNA. A D gene is named only where the DNA matches it firmly. Rows may omit the clone size; those that give it use once, few, many or a size class.

NA	TRBV7-9	TRBJ2-5	NA	CASSLEFGRQETQYF	TGTGCCAGCAGCTTAGAGTTTGGGAGGCAAGAGACCCAGTACTTC
TRBD1	TRBV7-8	TRBJ1-6	NA	CASLRQGRIVGSPLHF	TGTGCCAGCTTGAGACAGGGGCGCATTGTTGGATCACCCCTCCACTTT
NA	TRBV5-1	TRBJ2-5	NA	CASRGAGAGEETQYF	TGCGCCAGCAGAGGTGCAGGGGCTGGGGAAGAGACCCAGTACTTC
TRBD2	TRBV6-2/TRBV6-3	TRBJ2-5	few	CASKFGTSGQETQYF	TGTGCCAGCAAGTTTGGGACTAGCGGTCAAGAGACCCAGTACTTC
TRBD1	TRBV12-3/TRBV12-4	TRBJ1-2	NA	CASSLFGTGGGYTF	TGTGCCAGCAGTTTATTTGGGACAGGGGGAGGCTACACCTTC
NA	TRBV5-1	TRBJ2-3	many	CASSSGADTQYF	TGCGCCAGCAGCTCAGGGGCAGATACGCAGTATTTT
NA	TRBV12-3/TRBV12-4	TRBJ2-2	many	CASSPPSLHTGELFF	TGTGCCAGCAGTCCTCCCAGCCTTCACACCGGGGAGCTGTTTTTT
TRBD1	TRBV20-1	TRBJ1-2	few	CSASGTDNYGYTF	TGCAGTGCTTCCGGGACAGATAACTATGGCTACACCTTC
NA	TRBV20-1	TRBJ2-7	few	CSARGQRDAYEQYF	TGCAGTGCGCGGGGACAGAGGGATGCCTACGAGCAGTACTTC
TRBD2	TRBV7-9	TRBJ2-5	few	CASSFGGGQETQYF	TGTGCCAGCAGCTTTGGGGGGGGTCAAGAGACCCAGTACTTC
NA	TRBV10-3	TRBJ2-2	few	CAISESSQTGELFF	TGTGCCATCAGTGAGTCCTCGCAAACCGGGGAGCTGTTTTTT
TRBD1	TRBV30	TRBJ2-2	NA	CAWSRTGNTGELFF	TGTGCCTGGAGTAGGACAGGGAACACCGGGGAGCTGTTTTTT
NA	TRBV29-1	TRBJ1-4	many	CSVRTPVGLGEKLFF	TGCAGCGTTAGGACTCCCGTGGGGCTAGGGGAAAAACTGTTTTTT
TRBD2	TRBV28	TRBJ2-7	NA	CASSPGLGITYEQYF	TGTGCCAGCAGTCCAGGACTAGGGATTACCTACGAGCAGTACTTC
NA	TRBV12-3/TRBV12-4	TRBJ2-1	many	CASSFGLVSYNEQFF	TGTGCCAGCAGTTTCGGGCTAGTTTCCTACAATGAGCAGTTCTTC
TRBD1	TRBV20-1	TRBJ2-3	few	CSALKGASTDTQYF	TGCAGTGCCCTCAAGGGGGCAAGCACAGATACGCAGTATTTT
NA	TRBV6-2/TRBV6-3	TRBJ2-7	NA	CASSYFLGQHSYEQYF	TGTGCCAGCAGTTACTTTCTAGGACAGCACTCCTACGAGCAGTACTTC
NA	TRBV29-1	TRBJ2-3	many	CSVRPGADITDTQYF	TGCAGCGTCCGTCCGGGGGCGGATATCACAGATACGCAGTATTTT